Listed below are T cell receptor beta chains from one sample, sequenced in a study of spatial heterogeneity in lung cancer. From the 5' RACE reads, TCRdb called clonotypes with MiXCR, one entry per CDR3 protein. The table has about 4,900 distinct CDR3 sequences, roughly 28% seen once; the top ten hold roughly 15%. Here the sequenced sample was lung tumor tissue, taken at surgery. The receptors were sampled from a male donor with early-stage non-small cell lung cancer. The CDR3 runs from the conserved cysteine through the conserved F or W. A D gene is named only where the DNA matches it firmly. Not every row has a clone size; where given, it reads once, few, many or a size class.

cdr3_nt	cdr3_aa	clone_size	d_call	j_call	v_call
TGTGCCAGCAGTTATAGAGATAACTATGGCTACACCTTC	CASSYRDNYGYTF	medium-sized	NA	TRBJ1-2	TRBV28
TGTGCCAGCAGTCCACCGGGACTAGCGGGAGTTCACGAGCAGTACTTC	CASSPPGLAGVHEQYF	many	TRBD2	TRBJ2-7	TRBV27
TGCAGTGCTATCCCCGCAGGGATGGGTTCACCCCTCCACTTT	CSAIPAGMGSPLHF	medium-sized	NA	TRBJ1-6	TRBV20-1
TGTGCCAGCAGCCCGGGTAGGAGTGGGGGCTACGAGCAGTACTTC	CASSPGRSGGYEQYF	NA	NA	TRBJ2-7	TRBV7-8
TGTGCCAGCTCACCACCGGGACAGGGGCCTTCCGAGCAGTACTTC	CASSPPGQGPSEQYF	NA	TRBD1	TRBJ2-7	TRBV18
TGCAGCGTTGACGGAGGCACAGGGGGCGGCACCGGGGAGCTGTTTTTT	CSVDGGTGGGTGELFF	medium-sized	TRBD1	TRBJ2-2	TRBV29-1
TGTGCCTCTGGGACAGGGGGCGCGTTTGGCTACACCTTC	CASGTGGAFGYTF	large	TRBD1	TRBJ1-2	TRBV24-1
TGTGCCAGCAGCAACCCACTAGCCCGTGAGCAGTTCTTC	CASSNPLAREQFF	NA	NA	TRBJ2-1	TRBV27
TGTGCCAGCTCCCAGACAGGGAGGAACATTCAGTACTTC	CASSQTGRNIQYF	many	NA	TRBJ2-4	TRBV18
TGTGCCAGCAGCCGAGGGTACGAGCAGTACTTC	CASSRGYEQYF	NA	NA	TRBJ2-7	TRBV3-1
TGTGCCAGCAGCGTAGAGCCGCGTGCTGGGGACGGGGAGCTGTTTTTT	CASSVEPRAGDGELFF	medium-sized	NA	TRBJ2-2	TRBV9
TGTGCCAGCAGTCCGCCGGGCGGGGGTGGCTACGAGCAGTACTTC	CASSPPGGGGYEQYF	few	TRBD2	TRBJ2-7	TRBV28
TGTGCCAGCAGGGGACAGGGCAATCAGCCCCAGCATTTT	CASRGQGNQPQHF	NA	TRBD1	TRBJ1-5	TRBV12-3/TRBV12-4
TGTGCCAGCAGTTTTTTCAGCAGGGGGGATCAGCCCCAGCATTTT	CASSFFSRGDQPQHF	few	TRBD1	TRBJ1-5	TRBV12-3/TRBV12-4
TGCAGCGTGGGGATGGTAGCGGACTACGGGGAGCTGTTTTTT	CSVGMVADYGELFF	medium-sized	NA	TRBJ2-2	TRBV29-1
TGTGCCAGCAGCTTAAAGACAGCGACAGATACGCAGTATTTT	CASSLKTATDTQYF	medium-sized	NA	TRBJ2-3	TRBV11-2
TGTGCCTGGAAATCGACAGGGCCAAGCAATCAGCCCCAGCATTTT	CAWKSTGPSNQPQHF	medium-sized	TRBD1	TRBJ1-5	TRBV30
TGTGCCAGCAGGGGGCCTACTCCCTATGGCTACACCTTC	CASRGPTPYGYTF	few	NA	TRBJ1-2	TRBV4-2
TGTGCCAGCAGCTTGAGGGGCGGGGAGCTGTTTTTT	CASSLRGGELFF	many	NA	TRBJ2-2	TRBV5-6
TGTGCCAGCAGTTCAGGGGCTTCGGGGCTGTCTGAAAAACTGTTTTTT	CASSSGASGLSEKLFF	medium-sized	NA	TRBJ1-4	TRBV7-2
TGTGCCCCCCGTCAGGGGAGAGTGAAGGAGCAGTACTTC	CAPRQGRVKEQYF	medium-sized	NA	TRBJ2-7	TRBV27
TGTGCCAGCTCATCAACAGGGATCGAGCAGTACTTC	CASSSTGIEQYF	medium-sized	NA	TRBJ2-7	TRBV18
TGTGCCAGCTCCCGACCGGGGTTTCTAAATGAGCAGTTCTTC	CASSRPGFLNEQFF	medium-sized	NA	TRBJ2-1	TRBV6-5
TGTGCCAGCAGTTACCATTTGGGAGGATCCGAGAACACCGGGGAGCTGTTTTTT	CASSYHLGGSENTGELFF	medium-sized	NA	TRBJ2-2	TRBV6-5
TGTGCCACCAGTGTTAGCCGGGCTGGAAGCACCGGGGAGCTGTTTTTT	CATSVSRAGSTGELFF	NA	NA	TRBJ2-2	TRBV24-1
TGTGCCAGTAGTACTCCGACGGGGGGAAGGCCCCAGCATTTT	CASSTPTGGRPQHF	medium-sized	NA	TRBJ1-5	TRBV19
TGTGCCAGCAGCCCCAACAACATTCAGTACTTC	CASSPNNIQYF	many	NA	TRBJ2-4	TRBV28
TGTGCCAGCAAACCCCCCTACAGGTTCGGGACGAACACTGAAGCTTTCTTT	CASKPPYRFGTNTEAFF	NA	NA	TRBJ1-1	TRBV12-3/TRBV12-4
TGCGCCAGCAGCCTCCGGACTAGCGGGAGAACAGATACGCAGTATTTT	CASSLRTSGRTDTQYF	medium-sized	TRBD2	TRBJ2-3	TRBV5-1